This TCR beta chain was recorded in a study of graft-versus-host responses after intestinal transplantation. Study-level background: Grafts were multivisceral, liver-intestinal, or isolated intestinal. Study-wide results and limits: Early declines in HvG clones that occurred post-transplant were associated with peak circulating GvH clone levels. In recipient marrow, GvH clones were found, and some appeared first in ileum or blood.

Sequenced by immunoSEQ multiplex PCR; TCRdb stores in-frame clones only, minus some. The sample contains roughly 89,000 clones, around 90% of which appear only once. This clone was counted a single time. Its antigen is as yet unknown. Trimming left V 3 bases short and J 5 bases short, with 14 bases between. CDR1 and CDR2 from the germline V gene are SGHKS and YYEKEE (reference sequence). The CDR3 is 14 amino acids. The sequencing used unstimulated CD4+ T cells sorted from spleen or lymph node cells, collected before intestinal transplant. The TCR sequence derives from a human donor who received an intestinal transplant. V is TRBV5-5 and J is TRBJ2-5, with D maybe TRBD1 (6 bases). CDR3 protein: CASSSYRDGETQYF. CDR3 DNA sequence: TGTGCCAGCAGCTCCTACAGGGACGGGGAGACCCAGTACTTC.